This TCR beta chain was documented in a study of shared clonotypes between healthy human individuals. Comment on this clone: Its antigen remains unidentified.

Study observations and caveats: Large depth notwithstanding, sorted-subset sequencing proved incomplete by rarefaction.

Produced via immunoSEQ multiplex PCR; TCRdb's table is partial and in-frame only. The table includes approximately 2.3 million clones, approximately 93% detected once. CDR3 length equals 16 residues. Trimming removed 5 bases from V and 0 bases from J; junction bases left unmatched: 7. Germline V gene lookup returns CDR1 SNHLY and CDR2 FYNNEI. Material: naive CD4+ T cells from PBMCs. Sample subset: CD45RA+ positively selected. The chain is built from TRBV2 and TRBJ2-3; 8 nucleotides match TRBD1. This clonotype originated in a man younger than 30 in good health. Some clones in this sample may be carry-over from other donors' samples. The CDR3 DNA sequence: TGTGCCAGCAGTAAGGACAGGGACTCTAGCACAGATACGCAGTATTTT. Residues: CASSKDRDSSTDTQYF. Full variable domain (remainder filled in from reference TRBV2 and TRBJ2-3): EPEVTQTPSHQVTQMGQEVILRCVPISNHLYFYWYRQILGQKVEFLVSFYNNEISEKSEIFDDQFSVERPDGSNFTLKIRSTKLEDSAMYFCASSKDRDSSTDTQYFGPGTRLTVL.